This TCR delta chain was sequenced for a study of γδ T cells in repeated Plasmodium falciparum infection (dated by TCRdb to the early 2020s). Context from the whole study: The natural-infection arm enrolled Malian children exposed to intense seasonal malaria transmission and compared the Malian children with Australian children matched for age and gender. Controlled-infection subjects were sampled at baseline, immediately before selected infections, and 21 days after each infection. A few malaria-naive U.S. adults underwent four controlled human malaria infections by bites from P. falciparum NF54-infected Anopheles stephensi mosquitoes over approximately 590 days. Malian gammadelta TCR repertoires were analysed cross-sectionally in periods with no transmission and longitudinally across episodes of acute febrile malaria. The study looked at how repeated Plasmodium falciparum infection shapes the human gammadelta T cell repertoire, using both natural infection in Mali and controlled human malaria infection. General study outcomes and caveats: Generalizability was limited because the Malian cohort was drawn from a small rural village of predominantly one ethnic group. Because the controlled-infection cohort was small, analysis of inter-individual variability in gammadelta T cell responses was limited.

Remarks on this clone: Its antigen specificity is not known. The protein TCRdb lists belongs to a much larger clone and differs from this DNA's translation at residue 4, which points to a read error; the protein shown is made from the DNA.

Library construction relied on multiplex PCR. The data were produced on an Illumina MiSeq. Every sorted gammadelta T cell sample had both its TCR gamma (TRG) and TCR delta (TRD) chains sequenced. Under the source paper's analysis protocol: The repertoire analyses drew on clonotype tree plots, the accumulated frequency of the top 20 clonotypes, and diversity index (DI) and D75 metrics. TCRdb called clones anew from the public reads via CATT; matching DNA rows were later pooled. In this record, the V and J calls reflect TCRdb's handling and not the investigators' own analysis. The sample yields around 89,000 delta-chain clones; under 1.5% were counted once. 8.5% to 10% of the sample comes from the top ten. Input material: gamma-delta T cells from blood. This TCR was sampled from a pool of human donors (malaria-infected and uninfected, not separated).

The CDR3 corresponds to CACYTVGDSRDTRQMFF. In nucleotides, the sequence is TGTGCCTGTTACACGGTGGGGGATAGCCGGGACACCCGACAGATGTTTTTC. Recombination joined TRDV2 with TRDJ3, with 9 middle bases fitting TRDD3. The CDR3, cysteine through phenylalanine, is 17 amino acids long. Solely the CDR3 DNA is kept, with 51 bases framed from the first base. Via the germline V gene, CDR1 is GEAIGNYY and CDR2 EKD.